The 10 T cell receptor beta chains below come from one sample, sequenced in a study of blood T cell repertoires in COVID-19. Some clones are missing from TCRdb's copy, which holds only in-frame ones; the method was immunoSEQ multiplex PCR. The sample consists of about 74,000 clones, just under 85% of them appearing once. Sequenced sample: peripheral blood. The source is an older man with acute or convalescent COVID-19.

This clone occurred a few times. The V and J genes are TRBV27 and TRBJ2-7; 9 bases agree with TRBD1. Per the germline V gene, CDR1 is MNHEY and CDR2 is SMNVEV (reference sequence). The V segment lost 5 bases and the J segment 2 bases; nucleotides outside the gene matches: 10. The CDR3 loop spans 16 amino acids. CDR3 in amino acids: CASSIAGTGFPYEQYF. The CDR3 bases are TGTGCCAGCAGTATAGCCGGGACAGGGTTCCCCTACGAGCAGTACTTC.

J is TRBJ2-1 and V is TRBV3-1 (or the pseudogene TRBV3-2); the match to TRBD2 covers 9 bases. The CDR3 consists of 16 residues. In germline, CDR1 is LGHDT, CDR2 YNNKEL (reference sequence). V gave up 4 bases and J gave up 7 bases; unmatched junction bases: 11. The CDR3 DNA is TGTGCCAGCAGCCGACATGCTAGCGGGATATCAAATGAGCAGTTCTTC. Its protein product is CASSRHASGISNEQFF.

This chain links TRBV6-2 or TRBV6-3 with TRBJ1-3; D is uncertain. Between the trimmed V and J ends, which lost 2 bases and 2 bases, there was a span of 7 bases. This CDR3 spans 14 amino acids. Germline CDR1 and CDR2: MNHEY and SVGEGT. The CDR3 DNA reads TGTGCCAGCAGTTACACCGGGACTGGAAACACCATATATTTT. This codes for CASSYTGTGNTIYF.

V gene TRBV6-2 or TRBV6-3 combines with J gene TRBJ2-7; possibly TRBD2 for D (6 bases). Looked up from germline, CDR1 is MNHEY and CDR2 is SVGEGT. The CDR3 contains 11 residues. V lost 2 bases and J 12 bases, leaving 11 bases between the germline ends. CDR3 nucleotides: TGTGCCAGCAGTTACCTAGCGCTCCCGTACTTC. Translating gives CASSYLALPYF.

CDR3 residues: CASSFSGNTGELFF. The CDR3 nucleotides read TGTGCCAGCAGCTTCTCGGGGAACACCGGGGAGCTGTTTTTT. The chain joins TRBV7-2 to TRBJ2-2; D gene ambiguous. The germline CDR1 and CDR2 sequences are SGHTA and FQGNSA. CDR3 length equals 14 residues. Trimming pared 3 bases from V and 1 base from J, leaving 6 bases between.

The CDR3 loop reads CASSTDRANTEAFF. The CDR3 coding sequence is TGTGCCAGCAGCACGGACAGGGCTAACACTGAAGCTTTCTTT. This chain uses TRBV7-9 with TRBJ1-1; 8 bases map to TRBD1. The CDR3 totals 14 residues. The germline gives CDR1 SEHNR, CDR2 FQNEAQ (reference sequence). V shed 5 bases and J 2 bases; nucleotides not matched to a gene: 4.

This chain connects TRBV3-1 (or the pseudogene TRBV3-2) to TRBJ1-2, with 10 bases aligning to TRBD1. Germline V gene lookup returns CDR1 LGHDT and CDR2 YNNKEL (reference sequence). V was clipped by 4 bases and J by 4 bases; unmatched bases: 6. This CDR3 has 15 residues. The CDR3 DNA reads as TGTGCCAGCAGCCTCGGACAGGGGGTGGTCTATGGCTACACCTTC. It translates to CASSLGQGVVYGYTF.

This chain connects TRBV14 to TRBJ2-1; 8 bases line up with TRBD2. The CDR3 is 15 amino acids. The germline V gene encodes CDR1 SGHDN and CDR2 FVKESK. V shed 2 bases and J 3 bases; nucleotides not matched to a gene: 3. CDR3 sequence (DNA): TGTGCCAGCAGCCAATTGGCGGGGGGCTACAATGAGCAGTTCTTC. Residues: CASSQLAGGYNEQFF. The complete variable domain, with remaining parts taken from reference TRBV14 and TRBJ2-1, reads EAGVTQFPSHSVIEKGQTVTLRCDPISGHDNLYWYRRVMGKEIKFLLHFVKESKQDESGMPNNRFLAERTGGTYSTLKVQPAELEDSGVYFCASSQLAGGYNEQFFGPGTRLTVL.

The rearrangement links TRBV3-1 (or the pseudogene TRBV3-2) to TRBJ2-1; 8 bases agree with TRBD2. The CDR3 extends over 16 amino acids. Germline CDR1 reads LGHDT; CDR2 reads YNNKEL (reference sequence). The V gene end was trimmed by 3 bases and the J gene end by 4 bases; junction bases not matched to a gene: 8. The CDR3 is CASSHWTSSTYNEQFF. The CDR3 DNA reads TGTGCCAGCAGCCATTGGACTAGCTCCACATACAATGAGCAGTTCTTC.

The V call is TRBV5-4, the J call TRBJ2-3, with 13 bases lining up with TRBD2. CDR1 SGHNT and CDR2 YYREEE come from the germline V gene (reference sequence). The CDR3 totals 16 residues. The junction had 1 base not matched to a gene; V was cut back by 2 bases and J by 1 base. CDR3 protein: CASSLGTSGGTDTQYF. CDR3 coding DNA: TGTGCCAGCAGCTTAGGGACTAGCGGGGGCACAGATACGCAGTATTTT.